Presented here are 25 T cell receptor beta chains from one specimen sequenced in a study of cytomegalovirus exposure and HLA in healthy donors. Primers: 60 Vbeta forward and 13 Jbeta reverse. Data came from immunoSEQ multiplex PCR; TCRdb stores just in-frame clones and leaves some out. The sample includes 100,000 to 150,000 clones, 74% of them seen just once. The sequenced sample was PBMCs. Receptors were obtained from a woman in her forties or fifties in good health and CMV-seropositive.

This chain joins TRBV28 and TRBJ1-3; D gene ambiguous. Germline CDR1 is MDHEN and CDR2 is SYDVKM. Trimming left V 7 bases short and J 2 bases short, with 15 bases between. This CDR3 spans 15 amino acids. The CDR3 DNA reads as TGTGCCAGCACGGTGTCGGGTTATACTGGAAACACCATATATTTT. Protein product: CASTVSGYTGNTIYF.

The rearrangement uses TRBV5-1 and TRBJ2-3, with 9 bases lining up with TRBD2. CDR3 length equals 16 residues. V trimming: 0 bases; J trimming: 4 bases; junction bases outside the gene matches: 6. Germline values: CDR1 SGHRS, CDR2 YFSETQ. DNA for the CDR3: TGCGCCAGCAGCTTGGTTTTCGGCGGGGGGGCAGATACGCAGTATTTT. Translated, it gives CASSLVFGGGADTQYF.

This clone has a handful of counts. The V and J genes are TRBV29-1 and TRBJ2-7, with no clear D. Germline CDR1 is SQVTM and CDR2 is ANQGSEA. CDR3 length equals 14 residues. V was trimmed by 4 bases and J by 0 bases, leaving 13 bases between them. CDR3 sequence: CSVGAGLSSYEQYF. CDR3 coding DNA: TGCAGCGTTGGGGCAGGCCTTAGCTCCTACGAGCAGTACTTC.

V and J are TRBV6-4 and TRBJ1-5; 7 bases are shared with TRBD1. Germline V gene data show CDR1 as MRHNA and CDR2 as SNTAGT. This CDR3 is 17 amino acids long. The V and J ends lost 7 bases and 0 bases, in that order; junction bases with no gene match: 12. CDR3 region: CASIGQEPNYSNQPQHF. The CDR3 bases are TGTGCCAGCATCGGACAGGAACCCAACTATAGCAATCAGCCCCAGCATTTT.

CDR3 residues: CASSLGGGGATDTQYF. In DNA, the CDR3 is TGTGCCAGCAGCTTGGGGGGCGGGGGGGCTACAGATACGCAGTATTTT. The rearrangement uses TRBV5-4 and TRBJ2-3, with 9 bases identical to TRBD2. After removal of 0 bases from V and 3 bases from J, the junction contained 5 bases not matched to a gene. This CDR3 is 16 amino acids long. Looked up from germline, CDR1 is SGHNT and CDR2 is YYREEE (reference sequence).

The chain joins TRBV11-2 to TRBJ1-6, with a tentative D call TRBD1 (6 bases). The CDR3 consists of 15 residues. V lost 1 base, J lost 7 bases, and 11 bases lay in between. The germline gives CDR1 SGHAT, CDR2 FQNNGV. The CDR3 region is CASSLVGGRNSPLHF. The CDR3 nucleotides read TGTGCCAGCAGCTTAGTTGGGGGCAGGAATTCACCCCTCCACTTT.

The rearrangement joins TRBV18 to TRBJ2-2; 7 bases are a match to TRBD1. The CDR3 extends over 17 amino acids. V shed 2 bases and J 6 bases; nucleotides not matched to a gene: 12. Germline V gene sequence: CDR1 KGHSH, CDR2 LQKENI. The CDR3 coding sequence is TGTGCCAGCTCACCATTCGAGCGACAGGGAACCCCCGGGGAGCTGTTTTTT. Translation: CASSPFERQGTPGELFF.

With regard to this clone: Within the sample, other DNA sequences also encode this same CDR3. The V call is TRBV10-1, the J call TRBJ2-5, with D tentatively TRBD2 (6 bases). V lost 0 bases to trimming and J lost 2 bases, with 7 bases between them. Germline CDR1 WNHNN, CDR2 SYGVQD (reference sequence). The CDR3 totals 14 residues. CDR3 residues: CASSESGGQETQYF. Here the CDR3 DNA reads TGCGCCAGCAGTGAGTCCGGGGGACAAGAGACCCAGTACTTC.

This clone was recorded a few times. The chain recombines TRBV16 with TRBJ1-6; TRBD1 might be the D (5 bases). Between the trimmed V and J ends, which lost 3 bases and 8 bases, there was a span of 11 bases. Germline V CDR1 and CDR2: KGHSY, FQNENV. The CDR3 extends over 14 amino acids. The CDR3 DNA follows: TGTGCCAGCAGCCATTATCGGGGGGATTCACCCCTCCACTTT. Translation: CASSHYRGDSPLHF.

This clone was seen a few times. This sequence joins TRBV27 and TRBJ2-1; tentative D call: TRBD1 (6 bases). V lost 8 bases, J lost 4 bases, and 9 bases lay in between. Germline loops: CDR1 MNHEY, CDR2 SMNVEV (reference sequence). This CDR3 spans 12 amino acids. The CDR3 DNA reads TGTGCCAGCGCGGACAGTTACAATGAGCAGTTCTTC. Translation gives CASADSYNEQFF.

V is TRBV5-4 and J is TRBJ1-1; no firm D call. The CDR3 has 14 residues. The germline CDR1 and CDR2 sequences are SGHNT and YYREEE (reference sequence). Trimming stripped 3 bases from V and 7 bases from J, with 16 bases between. Here the CDR3 DNA reads TGTGCCAGCAGCTCTCAGGTCCCGTTCCGTGAAGCTTTCTTT. Translated: CASSSQVPFREAFF. The complete variable domain, with remaining parts taken from reference TRBV5-4 and TRBJ1-1, reads ETGVTQSPTHLIKTRGQQVTLRCSSQSGHNTVSWYQQALGQGPQFIFQYYREEENGRGNFPPRFSGLQFPNYSSELNVNALELDDSALYLCASSSQVPFREAFFGQGTRLTVV.

J is TRBJ1-4 and V is TRBV28; TRBD1 matches 7 bases. The trim removed 5 bases at V and 5 bases at J, leaving 8 bases unmatched. The CDR3 is 15 amino acids. CDR1 is MDHEN, CDR2 SYDVKM, per germline. The CDR3 loop is CASSITGALNEKLFF. CDR3 sequence (DNA): TGTGCCAGCAGTATTACAGGGGCTTTAAATGAAAAACTGTTTTTT.

This clone was seen a single time. V and J are TRBV7-2 and TRBJ1-4; a possible D gene is TRBD1 (5 bases). V gave up 3 bases and J gave up 5 bases, with 10 bases separating them. Germline-derived CDR1 and CDR2 are SGHTA and FQGNSA. This CDR3 spans 14 amino acids. The CDR3 reads CASSFRRGNEKLFF. The CDR3 nucleotides read TGTGCCAGCAGCTTCAGACGGGGGAATGAAAAACTGTTTTTT.

CDR3 loop: CASSPRQGGEKLFF. CDR3 in DNA: TGTGCCAGCAGCCCCAGGCAGGGAGGGGAAAAACTGTTTTTT. This chain uses TRBV9 with TRBJ1-4; D possibly corresponds to TRBD1 (5 bases). This CDR3 region has 14 residues. The germline CDR1 and CDR2 sequences are SGDLS and YYNGEE. Trimming stripped 4 bases from V and 8 bases from J, with 15 bases between. Together with reference TRBV9 and TRBJ1-4, the CDR3 gives the full variable domain: DSGVTQTPKHLITATGQRVTLRCSPRSGDLSVYWYQQSLDQGLQFLIQYYNGEERAKGNILERFSAQQFPDLHSELNLSSLELGDSALYFCASSPRQGGEKLFFGSGTQLSVL.

V usage is TRBV18 and J usage is TRBJ2-1, with TRBD2 identical over 12 bases. CDR3 size: 18 residues. The J segment lost 4 bases and the V segment lost 3 bases, leaving 10 bases of the junction unmatched. Germline CDR1 KGHSH, CDR2 LQKENI. CDR3 bases: TGTGCCAGCTCACCTCCGACGACTAGCGGGGGCCGTTACAATGAGCAGTTCTTC. It yields the protein CASSPPTTSGGRYNEQFF. Combining the CDR3 with reference TRBV18 and TRBJ2-1 gives the whole variable domain NAGVMQNPRHLVRRRGQEARLRCSPMKGHSHVYWYRQLPEEGLKFMVYLQKENIIDESGMPKERFSAEFPKEGPSILRIQQVVRGDSAAYFCASSPPTTSGGRYNEQFFGPGTRLTVL.

This chain joins TRBV14 and TRBJ2-5, with D perhaps matching TRBD1 (7 bases). Germline CDR1 reads SGHDN; CDR2 reads FVKESK. With 1 base removed from V and 6 bases from J, the gap between germline ends came to 15 bases. This CDR3 region has 15 residues. Here the CDR3 reads CASSQVGPGGKTQYF. Here the CDR3 DNA reads TGTGCCAGCAGCCAAGTGGGGCCAGGGGGGAAGACCCAGTACTTC.

The gene calls are TRBV5-1 and TRBJ1-1, with D hard to call. The CDR3 runs to 13 residues. Germline CDR1 SGHRS, CDR2 YFSETQ. V lost 3 bases and J 0 bases, leaving 6 bases between the germline ends. The CDR3 here is CASSYTVNTEAFF. The CDR3 DNA reads as TGCGCCAGCAGCTATACAGTGAACACTGAAGCTTTCTTT.

The rearrangement joins TRBV13 to TRBJ1-2; D might be TRBD1 (5 bases). The germline CDR1 and CDR2 sequences are PRHDT and FYEKMQ (reference sequence). The V end lost 5 bases, the J end lost 4 bases, and 14 bases lay between the germline ends. The CDR3 totals 14 residues. For the CDR3, the DNA is TGTGCCAGCAGCCCTACCGGGGGGATCTATGGCTACACCTTC. It encodes CASSPTGGIYGYTF.

This chain links TRBV27 with TRBJ2-5; TRBD1 matches 8 bases. Germline CDR1 reads MNHEY; CDR2 reads SMNVEV (reference sequence). CDR3 size: 14 residues. V lost 7 bases, J lost 4 bases, and 8 bases stayed unmatched. CDR3: CASTLGQAGETQYF. The CDR3 nucleotides read TGTGCCAGCACCTTGGGACAGGCGGGAGAGACCCAGTACTTC.

In DNA form, the CDR3 reads TGTGCCAGCAGCCGCTCCGGGACAGGCCCCTACGAGCAGTACTTC. This translates into CASSRSGTGPYEQYF. The chain has TRBV5-6 and TRBJ2-7, with TRBD1 identical over 8 bases. The junction had 8 bases not matched to a gene; V was cut back by 4 bases and J by 2 bases. This CDR3 is built from 15 residues. Germline lookup yields CDR1 SGHDT and CDR2 YYEEEE.

The chain carries TRBV10-2 and TRBJ2-5; no clear D. The CDR3 covers 13 residues. The germline CDR1 and CDR2 sequences are WSHSY and SAAADI. V was shortened by 4 bases and J by 1 base, with 7 bases between the two germline ends. The CDR3 loop reads CASSVSSQETQYF. DNA of the CDR3: TGCGCCAGCAGTGTTTCCTCCCAAGAGACCCAGTACTTC.

This clone showed up just a few times. The V and J genes are TRBV18 and TRBJ2-7; D is unclear. The germline CDR1 and CDR2 sequences are KGHSH and LQKENI. This CDR3 spans 14 amino acids. V was trimmed by 2 bases and J by 5 bases, leaving 13 bases between them. The CDR3 loop reads CASSPGLVNDEQYF. As DNA, the CDR3 is TGTGCCAGCTCACCAGGTCTAGTTAACGACGAGCAGTACTTC.

This chain links TRBV18 with TRBJ1-5, with 7 positions matching TRBD1. After removal of 6 bases from V and 0 bases from J, the junction contained 11 bases not matched to a gene. CDR1 KGHSH and CDR2 LQKENI come from the germline V gene. The CDR3 runs 17 residues. The CDR3 is CASSQRQGLDSNQPQHF. The CDR3 DNA reads TGTGCCAGCTCCCAGAGACAGGGATTAGATAGCAATCAGCCCCAGCATTTT.

Comment on this clone: The same CDR3 can be traced to other DNA sequences in this sample. The rearrangement uses TRBV20-1 and TRBJ2-1, with D unresolved. Trimming pared 0 bases from V and 7 bases from J, leaving 4 bases between. Germline CDR1 reads DFQATT; CDR2 reads SNEGSKA (reference sequence). This CDR3 has 11 residues. The CDR3 loop is CSARDQNEQFF. The CDR3 nucleotides are TGCAGTGCTAGAGATCAGAATGAGCAGTTCTTC.

V gene TRBV9 combines with J gene TRBJ1-6; D not resolved. The germline V gene encodes CDR1 SGDLS and CDR2 YYNGEE. V gave up 2 bases and J gave up 9 bases, with 12 bases separating them. The CDR3 sequence is 14 residues long. CDR3 nucleotides: TGTGCCAGCAGCGTCTCCAATGCGGGTTCACCCCTCCACTTT. Its protein is CASSVSNAGSPLHF. The whole variable domain, remainder taken from reference TRBV9 and TRBJ1-6, is DSGVTQTPKHLITATGQRVTLRCSPRSGDLSVYWYQQSLDQGLQFLIQYYNGEERAKGNILERFSAQQFPDLHSELNLSSLELGDSALYFCASSVSNAGSPLHFGNGTRLTVT.